This entry is about one T cell receptor beta chain. Source study methods: Reference gene primer amplification gave estimated nucleated cell counts. Clones were sequenced by immunoSEQ multiplex PCR, and TCRdb holds only the in-frame ones, with some missing. V, J and clone size are taken as reported in that table, and D and trimming were inferred from the DNA itself. The repertoire consists of about 300,000 clones, with around 84% occurring once and the leading ten covering over 1%. These data belong to a study of blood T cell repertoires in COVID-19. Study context: The United States, Italy and Spain supplied acute and convalescent COVID-19 samples. PBMCs, B-cell-depleted T cells, or T cells were the source of the cDNA or gDNA that made up the material.

V was pared by 2 bases and J by 4 bases, with 10 bases between. The length of the CDR3 is 14 residues. Germline V CDR1 and CDR2: SGHRS, YFSETQ. The chain has TRBV5-1 and TRBJ2-1; TRBD2 might be the D (6 bases). This receptor was obtained from a man in his 70s with acute or convalescent COVID-19. What was sequenced was peripheral blood. CDR3: CASSLGRGYNEQFF. For the CDR3, the DNA is TGCGCCAGCAGCTTAGGGCGGGGTTACAATGAGCAGTTCTTC.